This T cell receptor beta chain came from a study of early T cells in non-severe SARS-CoV-2 infection. Study background: Sequenced bulk RNA came from whole blood that was unsorted, and chains were unpaired. Whole-study results and caveats: VDJdb-based annotation leaned toward anti-spike CD8 responses and missed private and CD4 specificities.

This clonotype showed up many times. Its specificity is not known. Trimming removed 5 bases from V and 2 bases from J, with 12 bases in between. The CDR3 has 14 residues. The library protocol tagged individual cDNA molecules with unique molecular identifiers. From the 5' RACE reads, TCRdb called clonotypes with MiXCR, one entry per CDR3 protein. Found here are approximately 110,000 distinct CDR3 sequences, 14% to 15% of them singletons; the top ten hold 20% to 25%. Material for sequencing was whole blood. The clonotype was recovered from an adult who was a healthcare worker with PCR-confirmed SARS-CoV-2 infection or an uninfected control (not recorded which). The chain uses TRBV12-3 or TRBV12-4 and TRBJ1-2, with D perhaps matching TRBD1 (5 bases). CDR3 DNA sequence: TGTGCCAGCAGTAAGACAGATAGCAACTATGGCTACACCTTC. It yields the protein CASSKTDSNYGYTF.